Listed here are 30 T cell receptor beta chains from one sample, sequenced in a study of shared clonotypes between healthy human individuals. Only in-frame clones appear in the TCRdb table, and some are missing; sequencing was by immunoSEQ multiplex PCR. The data hold millions of clones, with around nine tenths observed a single time. The source material was naive CD4+ T cells sorted from blood. Regarding subset: CD45RA+ positively selected. These receptors were obtained from a man aged 18-30 years in good health.

V and J are TRBV5-1 and TRBJ2-5; D not certain. The CDR3 covers 14 residues. Trimming took off 4 bases at V and 3 bases at J, with 13 bases between the two ends. Germline CDR1 and CDR2: SGHRS and YFSETQ. CDR3 sequence reads: CASSTGRVEETQYF. DNA for the CDR3: TGCGCCAGCAGCACCGGACGAGTAGAAGAGACCCAGTACTTC.

The J gene is TRBJ1-6, the V gene TRBV12-5; 10 nucleotides line up with TRBD1. J was trimmed by 6 bases and V by 1 base; bases with no gene match: 15. CDR3 length: 20 residues. CDR1 is LGHNT, CDR2 FRNRAP, per germline. DNA of the CDR3: TGTGCTAGTGGTTTGGCCTGGGGACAGGGGAGAAGAGGGACTAATTCACCCCTCCACTTT. As protein: CASGLAWGQGRRGTNSPLHF.

The chain employs TRBV27 and TRBJ1-1; 7 bases are shared with TRBD1. V shed 5 bases, J shed 5 bases, and the junction held 17 bases outside the gene matches. In germline, CDR1 is MNHEY, CDR2 SMNVEV (reference sequence). The CDR3 is 17 residues long. This chain's CDR3 is CASSTLEVQGGGTEAFF. As DNA, the CDR3 is TGTGCCAGCAGTACCCTGGAGGTCCAGGGGGGAGGGACTGAAGCTTTCTTT.

The chain employs TRBV18 and TRBJ2-7; maybe TRBD1 (6 bases). Looked up from germline, CDR1 is KGHSH and CDR2 is LQKENI. The V and J ends lost 2 bases and 6 bases respectively, with 14 bases between them. The CDR3 extends over 14 amino acids. The CDR3 here is CASSPVQGASEQYF. CDR3 bases: TGTGCCAGCTCACCAGTACAGGGCGCAAGCGAGCAGTACTTC.

This chain joins TRBV11-2 and TRBJ2-1; D is unresolved. The ends were cut back, 5 bases at V and 13 bases at J, with 12 bases in the middle. Germline values: CDR1 SGHAT, CDR2 FQNNGV. The CDR3 contains 11 residues. The CDR3 here is CASSQSRVQFF. In nucleotides, the CDR3 is TGTGCCAGCAGCCAATCCCGTGTTCAGTTCTTC.

Remarks on this clone: The same CDR3 also results from other DNA sequences found in this sample. The chain links TRBV28 to TRBJ1-1, with D possibly TRBD1 on 5 matching bases. The V end was cut by 6 bases, the J end by 0 bases, with 8 bases between. The CDR3 spans 13 residues. CDR1 and CDR2 from the germline V gene are MDHEN and SYDVKM. As DNA, the CDR3 is TGTGCCAGCAGAGACAGAATGAACACTGAAGCTTTCTTT. This translates into CASRDRMNTEAFF.

The chain joins TRBV7-2 to TRBJ2-7; 7 nucleotides line up with TRBD2. The CDR3 runs 15 residues. Germline loops: CDR1 SGHTA, CDR2 FQGNSA. Trimming removed 6 bases from V and 6 bases from J; junction bases left unmatched: 14. DNA for the CDR3: TGTGCCAGCAGTTCCACTAGCACGAGGGAGGGCGAGCAGTACTTC. This translates into CASSSTSTREGEQYF.

The chain joins TRBV21-1 to TRBJ1-1. TRBV21-1 is labeled a pseudogene. The CDR3 length is 15 residues. The CDR3, as DNA: TGTGCCAGCAGGACCGGTGTCACAATTCGCACTGAAGCTTTCTTT. Translated, it gives CASRTGVTIRTEAFF.

The rearrangement links TRBV15 to TRBJ1-3; D possibly corresponds to TRBD1 (5 bases). Germline values: CDR1 LNHNV, CDR2 YYDKDF (reference sequence). Trimming cost V 0 bases and J 4 bases, with 13 bases left between them. The CDR3 consists of 16 residues. CDR3 loop: CATSRDWGNTGNTIYF. The CDR3 DNA is TGTGCCACCAGCAGAGATTGGGGGAACACGGGAAACACCATATATTTT.

This chain joins TRBV6-8 and TRBJ2-7, with a possible D match to TRBD1 (6 bases). CDR3 length equals 14 residues. Germline lookup yields CDR1 MNHGY and CDR2 SAAAGT. The V end was cut by 0 bases, the J end by 6 bases, with 12 bases between. CDR3 amino acids: CASSYSSRQVEQYF. The CDR3 DNA reads as TGTGCCAGCAGTTACTCGAGTCGACAGGTCGAGCAGTACTTC.

This clone was recorded a few times. The same CDR3 arises from other DNA sequences in this sample as well. V and J are TRBV5-1 and TRBJ2-5, with 7 bases fitting TRBD1. Germline trimming cut 3 bases from V and 1 base from J; bases unmatched to any gene: 3. Germline loops: CDR1 SGHRS, CDR2 YFSETQ. The CDR3 totals 14 residues. CDR3 nucleotide sequence: TGCGCCAGCAGCTCCGGACAGGCCCAAGAGACCCAGTACTTC. It translates to CASSSGQAQETQYF.

The chain is built from TRBV5-1 and TRBJ2-5; TRBD1 agrees at 10 bases. CDR1 and CDR2 (germline): SGHRS, YFSETQ. This CDR3 spans 18 amino acids. V trimming: 2 bases; J trimming: 0 bases; junction bases outside the gene matches: 10. DNA for the CDR3: TGCGCCAGCAGCTTCGGACAGGGGGTATTACCGTACCAAGAGACCCAGTACTTC. Residues: CASSFGQGVLPYQETQYF.

This chain joins TRBV19 and TRBJ1-2; TRBD1 aligns across 11 bases. Germline lookup yields CDR1 LNHDA and CDR2 SQIVND (reference sequence). The CDR3 consists of 15 residues. V lost 5 bases to trimming and J lost 5 bases; unmatched junction nucleotides: 7. This CDR3 is CASSQDRGLAYGYTF. DNA of the CDR3: TGTGCCAGTAGTCAGGACAGGGGGCTTGCATATGGCTACACCTTC. Variable domain in full (rest from reference TRBV19 and TRBJ1-2): DGGITQSPKYLFRKEGQNVTLSCEQNLNHDAMYWYRQDPGQGLRLIYYSQIVNDFQKGDIAEGYSVSREKKESFPLTVTSAQKNPTAFYLCASSQDRGLAYGYTFGSGTRLTVV.

V gene TRBV19 combines with J gene TRBJ2-2, with 8 bases lining up with TRBD2. CDR1 and CDR2 (germline): LNHDA, SQIVND (reference sequence). The CDR3 covers 16 residues. With 5 bases clipped from V and 2 bases from J, the junction kept 7 bases outside the gene matches. CDR3: CASSFSGIRNTGELFF. For the CDR3, the DNA is TGTGCCAGTAGTTTTAGCGGGATCCGTAACACCGGGGAGCTGTTTTTT.

This sequence joins TRBV10-2 and TRBJ2-5, with D perhaps being TRBD1 or TRBD2 (6 bases each). Trimming took 7 bases from V and 5 from J, leaving 17 bases between them. This CDR3 is 14 amino acids long. Per germline, CDR1 WSHSY and CDR2 SAAADI. CDR3 DNA sequence: TGCGCCAGCACTGGGGGGCGTGGTCGGGAGACCCAGTACTTC. Amino acids: CASTGGRGRETQYF.

The rearrangement joins TRBV19 to TRBJ2-3; 7 positions match TRBD2. In germline, CDR1 is LNHDA, CDR2 SQIVND (reference sequence). The CDR3 spans 16 residues. V lost 4 bases and J lost 3; bases outside the gene matches: 10. DNA for the CDR3: TGTGCCAGTAGTAGGGCTAGCGGCAAACCGACAGATACGCAGTATTTT. Its protein is CASSRASGKPTDTQYF.

The chain is built from TRBV5-1 and TRBJ2-2; 8 bases agree with TRBD1. CDR3 size: 14 residues. CDR1 and CDR2 (germline): SGHRS, YFSETQ. V was pared by 6 bases and J by 3 bases, with 4 bases of the junction left unmatched. The CDR3 DNA reads as TGCGCCAGCAAGGACAGGGCAGACACCGGGGAGCTGTTTTTT. Translated, it gives CASKDRADTGELFF.

The V and J genes are TRBV4-1 and TRBJ2-1; 7 bases line up with TRBD2. This CDR3 contains 17 residues. The germline CDR1 and CDR2 sequences are MGHRA and YSYEKL. With 4 bases clipped from V and 7 bases from J, the junction kept 16 bases outside the gene matches. The DNA of the CDR3 is TGCGCCAGCAGCCGATTTTTACTGACTAGCTTAGGGAATGAGCAGTTCTTC. This encodes CASSRFLLTSLGNEQFF.

The chain couples TRBV7-2 to TRBJ2-7, with TRBD2 as a possible D gene (6 bases). Trimming took 5 bases from V and 6 from J, leaving 17 bases between them. From germline, CDR1 is SGHTA and CDR2 FQGNSA. The CDR3 is made up of 14 amino acids. CDR3 in amino acids: CASSLGGPAGEQYF. CDR3 in DNA: TGTGCCAGCAGCCTCGGGGGTCCCGCGGGCGAGCAGTACTTC.

The CDR3 bases are TGTGCCAGCAGCAGGACTAGCTCGGGGACCCAGTACTTC. This sequence encodes CASSRTSSGTQYF. The J gene is TRBJ2-5, the V gene TRBV7-2; 8 positions match TRBD2. Germline loops: CDR1 SGHTA, CDR2 FQGNSA. The CDR3 is 13 amino acids. Trimming took 5 bases from V and 7 from J; bases not matched to a gene: 6.

The chain employs TRBV19 and TRBJ2-7, with 11 bases that match TRBD2. The germline V gene has CDR1 LNHDA and CDR2 SQIVND (reference sequence). The CDR3 has 15 amino acids. Trimming removed 5 bases from V and 5 bases from J; junction bases left unmatched: 8. The CDR3 sequence: CASSSTSGSFHEQYF. The CDR3 nucleotides read TGTGCCAGTAGTTCCACTAGCGGGAGTTTCCACGAGCAGTACTTC.

The chain employs TRBV15 and TRBJ1-5; 12 bases match TRBD1. The V and J ends lost 9 bases and 2 bases, in that order; junction bases with no gene match: 14. The CDR3 consists of 18 residues. Germline V gives CDR1 LNHNV, CDR2 YYDKDF (reference sequence). CDR3 sequence: CATRHWDRGLVGNQPQHF. In DNA form, the CDR3 reads TGTGCCACTCGCCATTGGGACAGGGGGCTAGTGGGCAATCAGCCCCAGCATTTT.

This clone is a singleton in its sample. The rearrangement links TRBV5-4 to TRBJ2-5; 8 bases match TRBD2. CDR3 length equals 13 residues. V shed 7 bases, J shed 5 bases, and the junction held 7 bases outside the gene matches. Germline V gene data show CDR1 as SGHNT and CDR2 as YYREEE (reference sequence). The CDR3 DNA sequence: TGTGCCAGCCAAGCGGGAGTTTCTGAGACCCAGTACTTC. It translates to CASQAGVSETQYF.

The chain has TRBV6-5 and TRBJ2-5, with no clear D. CDR1 and CDR2 (germline): MNHEY, SVGAGI. V was shortened by 0 bases and J by 2 bases, with 7 bases between the two germline ends. CDR3 length: 14 amino acids. Written as DNA, the CDR3 is TGTGCCAGCAGTTACTCGCGTCTGCAAGAGACCCAGTACTTC. Translated, it gives CASSYSRLQETQYF.

V gene TRBV10-3 combines with J gene TRBJ1-1; D possibly corresponds to TRBD1 (5 bases). CDR1 is ENHRY and CDR2 is SYGVKD in the germline V gene. V was trimmed by 10 bases and J by 5 bases, leaving 14 bases between them. The CDR3 totals 12 residues. CDR3 in amino acids: CASRDTPTEAFF. The CDR3 nucleotides read TGTGCCAGCAGGGATACTCCGACTGAAGCTTTCTTT.

The chain is built from TRBV6-5 and TRBJ2-5, with a tentative D call TRBD2 (5 bases). CDR1 is MNHEY and CDR2 is SVGAGI in the germline V gene. CDR3 size: 15 residues. Trimming took off 5 bases at V and 3 bases at J, with 16 bases between the two ends. In nucleotides, the CDR3 is TGTGCCAGCAGTGGACTGACTTTCGGAAAAGAGACCCAGTACTTC. Protein sequence: CASSGLTFGKETQYF.

The chain uses TRBV5-4 and TRBJ2-7; 10 bases are a match to TRBD1. Unmatched junction bases numbered 6, after V lost 9 bases and J lost 3 bases. Germline-derived CDR1 and CDR2 are SGHNT and YYREEE (reference sequence). The CDR3 contains 13 residues. The chain's CDR3 is CATGRDRGYEQYF. As DNA, the CDR3 is TGTGCCACCGGACGGGACAGGGGCTACGAGCAGTACTTC.

A note on this clone: Other DNA sequences of this sample code for an identical CDR3. This chain connects TRBV6-5 to TRBJ1-6; unclear D gene. The CDR3 totals 13 residues. Germline CDR1 and CDR2: MNHEY and SVGAGI. The V gene lost 2 bases and the J gene lost 5 bases, with 4 bases spanning the gap. The CDR3 DNA follows: TGTGCCAGCAGTTACGGAAATAATTCACCCCTCCACTTT. Protein sequence: CASSYGNNSPLHF.

This clone was detected once. The rearrangement links TRBV30 to TRBJ2-6, with D hard to call. Germline CDR1 GTSNPN, CDR2 SVGIG (reference sequence). This CDR3 has 15 amino acids. V was trimmed by 3 bases and J by 2 bases, leaving 11 bases between them. The CDR3: CAWRVYSAGANVLTF. The CDR3 DNA reads as TGTGCCTGGAGAGTATACTCGGCTGGGGCCAACGTCCTGACTTTC.

In the case of this clone: This sample also contains other DNA sequences that code for the same CDR3. The chain has TRBV18 and TRBJ2-1; the D gene could be TRBD1 or TRBD2 (6 bases each). This CDR3 is built from 15 residues. V lost 3 bases and J lost 0, with 9 bases in between. CDR1 and CDR2 (germline): KGHSH, LQKENI. The CDR3 is CASSPGGFSYNEQFF. Written as DNA, the CDR3 is TGTGCCAGCTCACCCGGGGGCTTCTCCTACAATGAGCAGTTCTTC.